These 27 T cell receptor beta chains came from one sample sequenced in a study of blood T cell repertoires in COVID-19. Sequencing used immunoSEQ multiplex PCR; TCRdb keeps in-frame clones, though not all of them. The data hold around 220,000 clones, with 87% observed a single time. Source material: PBMCs or T cells enriched from blood (not recorded which). Every receptor here comes from a woman in her thirties with acute COVID-19.

The V call is TRBV9, the J call TRBJ1-2; TRBD1 matches at 8 bases. The length of the CDR3 is 15 residues. Germline V gene lookup returns CDR1 SGDLS and CDR2 YYNGEE. V trimming: 0 bases; J trimming: 10 bases; junction bases outside the gene matches: 11. Here the CDR3 DNA reads TGTGCCAGCAGCGTAGGTTGGGGACAGGCACCCATCTACACCTTC. It is translated as CASSVGWGQAPIYTF.

CDR3 protein: CASSPSFRETQYF. CDR3 DNA sequence: TGTGCCAGCAGTCCATCCTTCAGGGAGACCCAGTACTTC. The V gene is TRBV27, the J gene TRBJ2-5; D call uncertain. Looked up from germline, CDR1 is MNHEY and CDR2 is SMNVEV (reference sequence). Trimming stripped 5 bases from V and 5 bases from J, with 12 bases between. This CDR3 has 13 residues.

The J gene is TRBJ2-4, the V gene TRBV5-4; D is perhaps TRBD1 (7 bases). Trimming took 0 bases from V and 9 from J, leaving 10 bases between them. The CDR3 covers 13 residues. CDR1 SGHNT and CDR2 YYREEE come from the germline V gene (reference sequence). The CDR3 DNA reads as TGTGCCAGCAGCTTGGGGGGGGACAGCATTCAGTACTTC. It encodes CASSLGGDSIQYF.

The rearrangement uses TRBV30 and TRBJ1-1, with D possibly TRBD1 on 6 matching bases. The CDR3 spans 14 residues. Germline CDR1 is GTSNPN and CDR2 is SVGIG (reference sequence). Trimming removed 2 bases at V and 5 bases at J, with 15 bases between. The CDR3 spells CAWSSRTGRTEAFF. The CDR3 DNA is TGTGCCTGGAGTAGTCGTACAGGGCGGACTGAAGCTTTCTTT. Drawing the rest from reference TRBV30 and TRBJ1-1, the complete variable domain is SQTIHQWPATLVQPVGSPLSLECTVEGTSNPNLYWYRQAAGRGLQLLFYSVGIGQISSEVPQNLSASRPQDRQFILSSKKLLLSDSGFYLCAWSSRTGRTEAFFGQGTRLTVV.

The chain carries TRBV6-1 and TRBJ1-5; D gene unclear. Per germline, CDR1 MNHNS and CDR2 SASEGT. The CDR3 spans 12 residues. Between the trimmed V and J ends, which lost 3 bases and 11 bases, there was a span of 11 bases. CDR3 loop: CASSEFRTAQHF. CDR3 coding DNA: TGTGCCAGCAGTGAGTTCCGTACGGCCCAGCATTTT.

The chain employs TRBV6-6 and TRBJ1-3; 7 bases match TRBD1. The V segment lost 6 bases and the J segment 0 bases; nucleotides outside the gene matches: 2. This CDR3 contains 14 residues. In germline, CDR1 is MNHNY, CDR2 SVGAGI (reference sequence). The CDR3 bases are TGTGCCAGCAGGCAGGGGGTCTCTGGAAACACCATATATTTT. It is translated as CASRQGVSGNTIYF.

The chain uses TRBV28 and TRBJ1-1; 11 nucleotides agree with TRBD1. J lost 4 bases, V lost 6 bases, and 4 bases had no gene match. CDR3 length equals 14 residues. CDR1 is MDHEN and CDR2 is SYDVKM in the germline V gene. The CDR3 region is CASRPGQGGTEAFF. Written as DNA, the CDR3 is TGTGCCAGCAGACCGGGACAGGGGGGCACTGAAGCTTTCTTT.

The J gene is TRBJ1-2, the V gene TRBV10-3; 8 nucleotides match TRBD1. This CDR3 comprises 13 residues. Germline trimming cut 11 bases from V and 3 bases from J; bases unmatched to any gene: 8. From germline, CDR1 is ENHRY and CDR2 SYGVKD. CDR3 DNA: TGTGCCGTGACAGGGGCCACTTACTATGGCTACACCTTC. It encodes CAVTGATYYGYTF.

The V and J genes are TRBV4-2 and TRBJ2-1; 9 bases map to TRBD2. The germline CDR1 and CDR2 sequences are LGHNA and YNFKEQ. Unmatched junction bases numbered 5, after V lost 4 bases and J lost 4 bases. The CDR3 totals 15 residues. CDR3 region: CASSPQRGVYNEQFF. CDR3 sequence (DNA): TGTGCCAGCAGCCCGCAGCGGGGGGTATACAATGAGCAGTTCTTC.

The V and J genes are TRBV24-1 and TRBJ1-2; D is possibly TRBD1 (6 bases). Germline assignment: CDR1 KGHDR and CDR2 SFDVKD. The CDR3 is 16 residues long. The ends were cut back, 2 bases at V and 3 bases at J, with 15 bases in the middle. CDR3 in amino acids: CATSDSPGDGDYGYTF. The CDR3 bases are TGTGCCACCAGTGATTCACCAGGGGATGGGGACTATGGCTACACCTTC.

The gene calls are TRBV5-1 and TRBJ1-5, with a possible D match to TRBD1 (5 bases). The V end was cut by 0 bases, the J end by 2 bases, with 9 bases between. The CDR3 is 15 residues long. Germline CDR1 SGHRS, CDR2 YFSETQ. CDR3 residues: CASSLEGNGNQPQHF. In DNA, the CDR3 is TGCGCCAGCAGCTTGGAGGGGAATGGCAATCAGCCCCAGCATTTT.

The chain has TRBV6-5 and TRBJ1-2; a possible D gene is TRBD1 (6 bases). Trimming cost V 3 bases and J 2 bases, with 10 bases left between them. In germline, CDR1 is MNHEY, CDR2 SVGAGI. The CDR3 length is 14 residues. CDR3 DNA sequence: TGTGCCAGCAGTTATATTCAGGGGAACTATGGCTACACCTTC. It translates to CASSYIQGNYGYTF.

J is TRBJ1-3 and V is TRBV12-3 or TRBV12-4, with D uncertain. Between the trimmed V and J ends, which lost 6 bases and 5 bases, there was a span of 11 bases. The CDR3 consists of 13 residues. The DNA for the CDR3 is TGTGCCAGCAGCTTCGAGATCCGAAACACCATATATTTT. Translated: CASSFEIRNTIYF.

This chain uses TRBV28 with TRBJ1-1; D not resolved. Germline V gives CDR1 MDHEN, CDR2 SYDVKM. Between the trimmed V and J ends, which lost 6 bases and 2 bases, there was a span of 4 bases. This CDR3 has 11 amino acids. DNA for the CDR3: TGTGCCAGCAGCAAAAACACTGAAGCTTTCTTT. Residues: CASSKNTEAFF.

In this sample, this clone turned up a few times. The chain combines TRBV6-5 with TRBJ1-2; D remains ambiguous. The CDR3 has 11 amino acids. CDR1 MNHEY and CDR2 SVGAGI come from the germline V gene. The ends were cut back, 8 bases at V and 4 bases at J, with 8 bases in the middle. CDR3 residues: CASGFGYGYTF. DNA of the CDR3: TGTGCCAGCGGCTTTGGCTATGGCTACACCTTC.

The genes are TRBV29-1 and TRBJ1-1; TRBD1 aligns across 8 bases. CDR1 and CDR2 (germline): SQVTM, ANQGSEA. This CDR3 has 13 residues. V was clipped by 6 bases and J by 3 bases; unmatched bases: 6. The CDR3 DNA sequence: TGCAGCGTCCCTCAGGGGGCGCACACTGAAGCTTTCTTT. Protein product: CSVPQGAHTEAFF.

DNA of the CDR3: TGTGCCAGCAGCTTGGTTGCCAGCTCCTACAATGAGCAGTTCTTC. Residues: CASSLVASSYNEQFF. The chain links TRBV5-6 to TRBJ2-1; D is uncertain. This CDR3 has 15 amino acids. The germline V and J ends were trimmed by 0 bases and 0 bases, with 7 bases remaining between them. Germline CDR1 SGHDT, CDR2 YYEEEE.

The chain links TRBV19 to TRBJ1-4; 7 positions agree with TRBD1. Per germline, CDR1 LNHDA and CDR2 SQIVND (reference sequence). This CDR3 is 14 amino acids long. V shed 7 bases, J shed 7 bases, and the junction held 9 bases outside the gene matches. CDR3 loop: CASTLTGRAEKLFF. CDR3 sequence (DNA): TGTGCCAGTACCCTGACAGGGCGTGCTGAAAAACTGTTTTTT.

The chain is built from TRBV24-1 and TRBJ2-1; 7 bases fit TRBD1. Germline V CDR1 and CDR2: KGHDR, SFDVKD. V shed 6 bases and J 5 bases; nucleotides not matched to a gene: 6. The length of the CDR3 is 14 residues. The CDR3 region has the DNA TGTGCCACCAGTACCAGGGGGATGAACAATGAGCAGTTCTTC. The encoded protein is CATSTRGMNNEQFF.

The table lists this clone with a count of one. The chain recombines TRBV2 with TRBJ1-5, with TRBD1 matching over 7 bases. The V gene end was trimmed by 7 bases and the J gene end by 5 bases; junction bases not matched to a gene: 8. Germline V gives CDR1 SNHLY, CDR2 FYNNEI. The CDR3 runs 14 residues. In DNA form, the CDR3 reads TGTGCCAGCACCGAGACAGGGTTTTATCAGCCCCAGCATTTT. Protein sequence: CASTETGFYQPQHF.

The chain combines TRBV24-1 with TRBJ2-1; 7 bases align to TRBD1. CDR1 KGHDR and CDR2 SFDVKD come from the germline V gene. V dropped 4 bases and J dropped 12; count of bases not matched to a gene: 8. This CDR3 is built from 13 residues. The CDR3 region is CATSDKGQLGQFF. For the CDR3, the DNA is TGTGCCACCAGTGACAAGGGACAGCTAGGGCAGTTCTTC.

CDR3 bases: TGTGCCAGCAGTCCCGAAAGATGGGGCAAGCAGTACTTC. This encodes CASSPERWGKQYF. The chain joins TRBV12-3 or TRBV12-4 to TRBJ2-7; TRBD1 is a possible D gene (5 bases). V dropped 5 bases and J dropped 8 bases, with 16 bases sitting between them. This CDR3 is 13 amino acids long.

The chain has TRBV9 and TRBJ2-3; 8 bases match TRBD1. J gave up 4 bases and V 2 bases, and 6 bases lay outside the gene matches. The V gene's germline CDR1 is SGDLS and CDR2 YYNGEE. CDR3 size: 15 residues. This chain's CDR3 is CASSVQGAGADTQYF. CDR3 DNA: TGTGCCAGCAGCGTCCAGGGGGCCGGGGCAGATACGCAGTATTTT. Drawing the rest from reference TRBV9 and TRBJ2-3, the complete variable domain is DSGVTQTPKHLITATGQRVTLRCSPRSGDLSVYWYQQSLDQGLQFLIQYYNGEERAKGNILERFSAQQFPDLHSELNLSSLELGDSALYFCASSVQGAGADTQYFGPGTRLTVL.

This clone was seen only once. V and J are TRBV10-3 and TRBJ2-7, with 11 bases fitting TRBD2. This CDR3 is 19 amino acids long. The germline CDR1 and CDR2 sequences are ENHRY and SYGVKD. V lost 0 bases and J lost 0; bases outside the gene matches: 10. The CDR3 bases are TGTGCCATCAGTGAGTCTGGAACTAGCGGGAGTTCCCTCTCCTACGAGCAGTACTTC. This sequence encodes CAISESGTSGSSLSYEQYF.

The V gene is TRBV19, the J gene TRBJ2-1, with a possible D match to TRBD2 (6 bases). Germline V gene data show CDR1 as LNHDA and CDR2 as SQIVND (reference sequence). Trimming took 3 bases from V and 0 from J, leaving 6 bases between them. The CDR3 is made up of 14 amino acids. CDR3: CASSIGSSYNEQFF. CDR3 sequence (DNA): TGTGCCAGTAGTATCGGGAGCTCCTACAATGAGCAGTTCTTC.

The V gene is TRBV19, the J gene TRBJ1-5; 7 bases line up with TRBD1. In germline, CDR1 is LNHDA, CDR2 SQIVND (reference sequence). The CDR3 contains 12 residues. The junction had 6 bases not matched to a gene; V was cut back by 9 bases and J by 7 bases. CDR3: CASNRGVQPQHF. The CDR3 bases are TGTGCCAGCAACAGGGGAGTACAGCCCCAGCATTTT.

This CDR3 reads CASRQKVNGRAQNEQFF. In DNA form, the CDR3 reads TGTGCCAGCAGGCAAAAGGTTAACGGGAGGGCCCAAAATGAGCAGTTCTTC. The chain joins TRBV3-1 (or the pseudogene TRBV3-2) to TRBJ2-1; the match to TRBD2 covers 8 bases. J gave up 7 bases and V 6 bases, and 17 bases lay outside the gene matches. The CDR3 totals 17 residues. Germline assignment: CDR1 LGHDT and CDR2 YNNKEL (reference sequence).